This T cell receptor (beta chain) was found in a study of T cells in Graves' hyperthyroidism and ophthalmopathy. Germline V gene data show CDR1 as LNHDA and CDR2 as SQIVND (reference sequence). V lost 5 bases to trimming and J lost 0 bases, with 19 bases between them. The CDR3 is 17 residues long. RNA transcripts gave rise to amplified TCR beta CDR3 regions. The HTBI set primed first-round TCR CDR3 RT-PCR. TCRdb called the multiplex PCR reads again in MiXCR, with one record for every CDR3 protein. The sample consists of roughly 530,000 distinct CDR3 sequences, roughly 17% of them appearing once. J is TRBJ2-5 and V is TRBV19; D may be TRBD1 (6 bases). Material for sequencing was blood. The receptor was isolated from a woman aged 18-29 years with Graves' ophthalmopathy. Here the CDR3 DNA reads TGTGCCAGTAGTCGTTGGGGACCCGGACAGAACCAAGAGACCCAGTACTTC. Translated, it gives CASSRWGPGQNQETQYF.